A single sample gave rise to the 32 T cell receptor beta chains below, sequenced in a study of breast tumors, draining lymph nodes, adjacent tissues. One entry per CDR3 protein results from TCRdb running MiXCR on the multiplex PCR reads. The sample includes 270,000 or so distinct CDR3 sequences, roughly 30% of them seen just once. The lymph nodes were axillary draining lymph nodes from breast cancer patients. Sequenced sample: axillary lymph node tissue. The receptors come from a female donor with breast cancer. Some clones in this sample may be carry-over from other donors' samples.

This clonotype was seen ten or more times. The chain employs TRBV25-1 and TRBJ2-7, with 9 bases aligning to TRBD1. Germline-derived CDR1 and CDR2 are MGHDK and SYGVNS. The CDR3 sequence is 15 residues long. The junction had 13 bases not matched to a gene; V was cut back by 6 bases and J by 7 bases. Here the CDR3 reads CASRGAGGQGSEQYF. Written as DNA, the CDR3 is TGTGCCAGCAGGGGGGCAGGGGGACAGGGATCAGAGCAGTACTTC.

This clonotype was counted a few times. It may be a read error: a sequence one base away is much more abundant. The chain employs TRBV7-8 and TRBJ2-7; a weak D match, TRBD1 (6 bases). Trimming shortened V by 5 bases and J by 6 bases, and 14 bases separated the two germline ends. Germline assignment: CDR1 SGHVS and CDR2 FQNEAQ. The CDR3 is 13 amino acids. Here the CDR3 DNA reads TGTGCCAGCAGCCTCGGACAGACCAGCGAGCAGTACTTC. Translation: CASSLGQTSEQYF. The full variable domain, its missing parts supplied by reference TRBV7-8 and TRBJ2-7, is GAGVSQSPRYKVAKRGQDVALRCDPISGHVSLFWYQQALGQGPEFLTYFQNEAQLDKSGLPSDRFFAERPEGSVSTLKIQRTQQEDSAVYLCASSLGQTSEQYFGPGTRLTVT.

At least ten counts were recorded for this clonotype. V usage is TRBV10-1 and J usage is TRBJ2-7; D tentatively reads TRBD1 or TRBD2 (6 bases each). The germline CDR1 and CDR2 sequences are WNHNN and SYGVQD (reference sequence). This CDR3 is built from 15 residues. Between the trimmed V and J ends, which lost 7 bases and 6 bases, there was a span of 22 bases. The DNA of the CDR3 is TGCGCCAGCACGGCTGTGGCGGAGGGACATATCGAGCAGTACTTC. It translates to CASTAVAEGHIEQYF.

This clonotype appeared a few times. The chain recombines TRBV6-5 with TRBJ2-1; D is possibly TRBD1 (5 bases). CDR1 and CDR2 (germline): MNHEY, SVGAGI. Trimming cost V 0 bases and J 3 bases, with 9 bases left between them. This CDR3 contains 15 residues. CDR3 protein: CASSYSVGLYNEQFF. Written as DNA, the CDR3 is TGTGCCAGCAGTTACTCAGTGGGGCTCTACAATGAGCAGTTCTTC.

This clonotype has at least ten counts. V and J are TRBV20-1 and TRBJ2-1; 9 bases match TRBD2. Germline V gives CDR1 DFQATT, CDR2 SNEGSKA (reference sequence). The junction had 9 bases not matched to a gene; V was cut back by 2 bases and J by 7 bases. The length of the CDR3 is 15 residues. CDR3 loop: CSARHWGLASNEQFF. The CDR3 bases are TGCAGTGCTAGACATTGGGGACTAGCATCGAATGAGCAGTTCTTC.

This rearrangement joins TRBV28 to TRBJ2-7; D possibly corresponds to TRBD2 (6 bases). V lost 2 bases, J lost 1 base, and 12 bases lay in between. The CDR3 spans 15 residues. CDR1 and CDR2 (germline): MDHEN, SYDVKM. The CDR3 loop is CASSLRGRLSYEQYF. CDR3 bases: TGTGCCAGCAGTTTACGGGGGAGGTTGTCCTACGAGCAGTACTTC.

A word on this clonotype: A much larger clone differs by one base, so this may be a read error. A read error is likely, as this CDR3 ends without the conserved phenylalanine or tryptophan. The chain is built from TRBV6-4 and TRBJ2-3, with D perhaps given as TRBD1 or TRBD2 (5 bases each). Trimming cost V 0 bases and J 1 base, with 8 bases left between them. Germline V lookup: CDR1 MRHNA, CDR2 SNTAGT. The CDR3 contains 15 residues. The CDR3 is CASSDSGGGTDTQYL. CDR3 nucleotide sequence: TGTGCCAGCAGTGACTCTGGGGGAGGCACAGATACGCAGTATTTA.

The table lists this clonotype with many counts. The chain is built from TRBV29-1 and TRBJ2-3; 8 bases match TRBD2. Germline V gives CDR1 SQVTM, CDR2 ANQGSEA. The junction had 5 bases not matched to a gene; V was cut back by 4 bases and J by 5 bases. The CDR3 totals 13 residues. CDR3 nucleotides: TGCAGCGTTGTAAGCGGGAGTATAGATACGCAGTATTTT. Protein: CSVVSGSIDTQYF.

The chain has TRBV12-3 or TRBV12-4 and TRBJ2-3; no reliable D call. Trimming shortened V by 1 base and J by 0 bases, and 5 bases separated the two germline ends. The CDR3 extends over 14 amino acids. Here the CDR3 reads CASSLVDSTDTQYF. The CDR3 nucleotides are TGTGCCAGCAGTTTAGTAGATAGCACAGATACGCAGTATTTT.

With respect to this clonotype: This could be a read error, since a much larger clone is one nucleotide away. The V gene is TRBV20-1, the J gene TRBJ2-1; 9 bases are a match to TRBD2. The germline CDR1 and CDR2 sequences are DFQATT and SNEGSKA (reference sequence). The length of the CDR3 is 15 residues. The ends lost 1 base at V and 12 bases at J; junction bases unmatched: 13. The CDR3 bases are TGCAGTGCTAGAGGGGGGGTAGCGGGAGATAGTGGGCAGTTCTTC. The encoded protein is CSARGGVAGDSGQFF.

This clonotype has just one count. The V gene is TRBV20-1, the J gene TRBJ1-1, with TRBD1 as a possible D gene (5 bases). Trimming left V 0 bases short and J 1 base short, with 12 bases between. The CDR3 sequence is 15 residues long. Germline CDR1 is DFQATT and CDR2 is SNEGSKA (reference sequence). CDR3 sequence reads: CSARDEGKTNTEAFF. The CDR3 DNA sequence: TGCAGTGCTAGAGACGAGGGGAAGACGAACACTGAAGCTTTCTTT.

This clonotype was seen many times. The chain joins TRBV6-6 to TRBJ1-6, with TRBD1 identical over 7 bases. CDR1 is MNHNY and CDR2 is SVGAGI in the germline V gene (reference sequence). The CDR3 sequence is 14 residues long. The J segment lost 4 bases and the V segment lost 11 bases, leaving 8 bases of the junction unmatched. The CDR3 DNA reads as TGTGCCTCGGCAGGGGGGCGATATAATTCACCCCTCCACTTT. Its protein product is CASAGGRYNSPLHF.

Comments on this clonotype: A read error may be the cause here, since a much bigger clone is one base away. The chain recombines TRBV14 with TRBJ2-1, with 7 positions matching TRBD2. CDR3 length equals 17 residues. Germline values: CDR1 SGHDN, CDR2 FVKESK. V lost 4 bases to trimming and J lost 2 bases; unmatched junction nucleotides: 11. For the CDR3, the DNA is TGTGCCAGCAGCCCGCCGAAGGAGCGGGAACCCTACAATGAGCAGTTCTTC. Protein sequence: CASSPPKEREPYNEQFF.

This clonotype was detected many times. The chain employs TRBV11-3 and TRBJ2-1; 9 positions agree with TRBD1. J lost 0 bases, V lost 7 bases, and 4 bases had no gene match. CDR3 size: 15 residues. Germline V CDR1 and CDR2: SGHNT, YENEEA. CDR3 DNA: TGTGCCAGCACCGAGGGACAGGGCTCCTACAATGAGCAGTTCTTC. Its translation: CASTEGQGSYNEQFF.

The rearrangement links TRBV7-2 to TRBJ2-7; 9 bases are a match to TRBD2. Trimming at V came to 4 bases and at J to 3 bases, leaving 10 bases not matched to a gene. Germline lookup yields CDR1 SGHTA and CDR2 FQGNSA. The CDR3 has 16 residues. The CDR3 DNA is TGTGCCAGCAGCTCGACGACTAGCGGAGGAGGCTACGAGCAGTACTTC. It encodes CASSSTTSGGGYEQYF.

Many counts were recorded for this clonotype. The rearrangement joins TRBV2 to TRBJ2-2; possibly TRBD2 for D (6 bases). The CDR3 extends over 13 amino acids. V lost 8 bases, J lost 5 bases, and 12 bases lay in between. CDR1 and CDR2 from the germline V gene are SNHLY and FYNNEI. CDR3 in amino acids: CASYRGGTGELFF. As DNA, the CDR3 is TGTGCCAGCTACAGAGGAGGGACCGGGGAGCTGTTTTTT.

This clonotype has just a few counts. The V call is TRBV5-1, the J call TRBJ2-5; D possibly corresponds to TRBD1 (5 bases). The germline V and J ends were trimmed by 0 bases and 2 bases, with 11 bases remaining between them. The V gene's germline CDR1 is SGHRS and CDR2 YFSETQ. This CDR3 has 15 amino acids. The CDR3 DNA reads TGCGCCAGCAGCTTGGTGGACAATAAGCAAGAGACCCAGTACTTC. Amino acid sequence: CASSLVDNKQETQYF.

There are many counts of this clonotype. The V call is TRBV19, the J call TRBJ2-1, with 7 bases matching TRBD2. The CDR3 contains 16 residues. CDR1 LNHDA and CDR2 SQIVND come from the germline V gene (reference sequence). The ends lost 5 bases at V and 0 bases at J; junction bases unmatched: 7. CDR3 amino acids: CASSVTSASSYNEQFF. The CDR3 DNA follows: TGTGCCAGTAGTGTTACTAGCGCGAGCTCCTACAATGAGCAGTTCTTC.

CDR3 sequence (DNA): TGTGCCTGGAAACTCCTGGACAGGGCCTGGGAGACCCAGTACTTC. Translated, it gives CAWKLLDRAWETQYF. The chain employs TRBV30 and TRBJ2-5; 8 bases align to TRBD1. In germline, CDR1 is GTSNPN, CDR2 SVGIG (reference sequence). J was trimmed by 5 bases and V by 4 bases; bases with no gene match: 12. This CDR3 region has 15 residues.

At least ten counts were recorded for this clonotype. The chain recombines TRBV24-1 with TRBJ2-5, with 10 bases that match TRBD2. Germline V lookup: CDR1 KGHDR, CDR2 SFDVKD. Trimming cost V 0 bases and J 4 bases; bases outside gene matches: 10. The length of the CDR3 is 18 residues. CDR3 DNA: TGTGCCACCAGTGATTTGCAGCCCCTCCCTAGCGGGAGAGAGACCCAGTACTTC. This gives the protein CATSDLQPLPSGRETQYF.

CDR3 in DNA: TGTGCCAGCAGCTCCAGACTCTGGAACACTGAAGCTTTCTTT. Its translation: CASSSRLWNTEAFF. The rearrangement joins TRBV11-3 to TRBJ1-1; no clear D gene. V gave up 4 bases and J gave up 1 base, with 10 bases separating them. The germline V gene encodes CDR1 SGHNT and CDR2 YENEEA. The CDR3 consists of 14 residues.

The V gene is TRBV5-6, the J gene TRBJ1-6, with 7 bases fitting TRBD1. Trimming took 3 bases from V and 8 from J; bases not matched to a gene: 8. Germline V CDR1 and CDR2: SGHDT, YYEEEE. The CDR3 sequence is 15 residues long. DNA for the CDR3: TGTGCCAGCAGCTGGGAAGGGGGCCGGGATTCACCCCTCCACTTT. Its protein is CASSWEGGRDSPLHF.

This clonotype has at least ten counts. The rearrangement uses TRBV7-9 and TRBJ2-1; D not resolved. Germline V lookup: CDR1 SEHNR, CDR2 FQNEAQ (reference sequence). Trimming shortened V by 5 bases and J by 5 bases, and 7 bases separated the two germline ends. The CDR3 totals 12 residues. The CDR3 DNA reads TGTGCCAGCAGCAAATCGGACAATGAGCAGTTCTTC. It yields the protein CASSKSDNEQFF.

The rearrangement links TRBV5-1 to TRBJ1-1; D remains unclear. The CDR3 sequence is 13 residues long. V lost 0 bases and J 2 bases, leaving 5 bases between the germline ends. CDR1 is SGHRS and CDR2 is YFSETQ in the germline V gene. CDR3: CASSLDINTEAFF. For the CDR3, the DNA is TGCGCCAGCAGCTTGGACATCAACACTGAAGCTTTCTTT.

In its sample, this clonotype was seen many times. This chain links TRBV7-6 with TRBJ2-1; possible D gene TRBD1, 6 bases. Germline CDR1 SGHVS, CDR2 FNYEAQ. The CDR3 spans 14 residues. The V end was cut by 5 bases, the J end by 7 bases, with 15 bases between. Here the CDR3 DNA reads TGTGCCAGCAGCCTCCTACAGGGTCGGAATGAGCAGTTCTTC. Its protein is CASSLLQGRNEQFF.

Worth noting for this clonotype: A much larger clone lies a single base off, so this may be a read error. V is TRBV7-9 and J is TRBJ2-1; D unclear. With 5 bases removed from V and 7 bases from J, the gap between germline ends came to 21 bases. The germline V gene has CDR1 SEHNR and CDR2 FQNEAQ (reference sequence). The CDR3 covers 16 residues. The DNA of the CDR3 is TGTGCCAGCAGCCCCCGCCCGCGGTTACTGATGAATGAGCAGTTCTTC. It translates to CASSPRPRLLMNEQFF.

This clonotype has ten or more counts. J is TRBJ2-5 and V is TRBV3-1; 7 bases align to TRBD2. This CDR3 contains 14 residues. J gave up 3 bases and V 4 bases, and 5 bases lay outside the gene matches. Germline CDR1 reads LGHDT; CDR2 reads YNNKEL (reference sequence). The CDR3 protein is CASSRGGAEETQYF. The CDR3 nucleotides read TGTGCCAGCAGCCGGGGGGGAGCGGAAGAGACCCAGTACTTC.

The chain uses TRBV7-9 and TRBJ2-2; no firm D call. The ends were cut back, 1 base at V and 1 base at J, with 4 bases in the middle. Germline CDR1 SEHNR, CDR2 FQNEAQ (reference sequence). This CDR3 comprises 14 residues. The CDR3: CASSLERNTGELFF. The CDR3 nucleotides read TGTGCCAGCAGCTTAGAACGGAACACCGGGGAGCTGTTTTTT. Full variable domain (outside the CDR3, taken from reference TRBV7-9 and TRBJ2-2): DTGVSQNPRHKITKRGQNVTFRCDPISEHNRLYWYRQTLGQGPEFLTYFQNEAQLEKSRLLSDRFSAERPKGSFSTLEIQRTEQGDSAMYLCASSLERNTGELFFGEGSRLTVL.

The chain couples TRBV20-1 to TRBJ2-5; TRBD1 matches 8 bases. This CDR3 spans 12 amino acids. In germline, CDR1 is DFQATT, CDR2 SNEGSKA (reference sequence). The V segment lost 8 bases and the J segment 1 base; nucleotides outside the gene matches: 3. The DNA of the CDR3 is TGCAGTTCTCAGGGGGCCCAAGAGACCCAGTACTTC. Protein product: CSSQGAQETQYF.

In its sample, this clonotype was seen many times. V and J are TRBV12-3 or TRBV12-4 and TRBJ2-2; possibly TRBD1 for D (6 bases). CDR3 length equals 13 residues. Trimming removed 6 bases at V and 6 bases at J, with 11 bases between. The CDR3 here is CASSYRTAGELFF. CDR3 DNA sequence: TGTGCCAGCAGCTACCGGACAGCCGGGGAGCTGTTTTTT.

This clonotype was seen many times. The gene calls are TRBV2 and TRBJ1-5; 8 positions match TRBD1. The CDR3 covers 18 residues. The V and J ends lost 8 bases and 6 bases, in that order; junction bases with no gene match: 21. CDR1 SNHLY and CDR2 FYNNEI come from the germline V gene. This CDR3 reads CASGDPGQASVMVQPQHF. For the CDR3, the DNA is TGTGCCAGCGGCGATCCGGGACAGGCATCCGTCATGGTTCAGCCCCAGCATTTT. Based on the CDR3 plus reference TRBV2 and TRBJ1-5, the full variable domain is EPEVTQTPSHQVTQMGQEVILRCVPISNHLYFYWYRQILGQKVEFLVSFYNNEISEKSEIFDDQFSVERPDGSNFTLKIRSTKLEDSAMYFCASGDPGQASVMVQPQHFGDGTRLSIL.

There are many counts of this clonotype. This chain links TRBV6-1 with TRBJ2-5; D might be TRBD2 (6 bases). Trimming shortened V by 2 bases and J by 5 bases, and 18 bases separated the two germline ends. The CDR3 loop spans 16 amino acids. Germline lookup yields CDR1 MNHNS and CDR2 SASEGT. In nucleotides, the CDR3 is TGTGCCAGCAGTGAAAGGAGGGCAGGGAAGGGGGAGACCCAGTACTTC. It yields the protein CASSERRAGKGETQYF.